The clone carrying this TCR beta chain was detected many times. Its specificity is unknown. Deletions cut 7 bases from V and 0 bases from J, with 13 bases between. Germline values: CDR1 SNHLY, CDR2 FYNNEI. The CDR3 consists of 16 residues. Using its own MiXCR run on the 5' RACE reads, TCRdb lists one record per CDR3 protein. This sample has about 250,000 distinct CDR3 sequences; around 25% occur once, and the top ten carry 0.61%. This record belongs to a study of CD8 T cells in ankylosing spondylitis. Broader study findings: Apparently characteristic of ankylosing spondylitis blood was a TCR beta motif (roughly 8 highly homologous variants).

This chain joins TRBV2 and TRBJ2-6; D is tentatively TRBD1 or TRBD2 (5 bases each). Material for sequencing was blood, either unsorted or a sorted T cell fraction (not recorded which). The clonotype comes from a male donor with ankylosing spondylitis or in good health (not recorded which). Written as DNA, the CDR3 is TGTGCCAGCACCCCGGGACGGATCTCTGGGGCCAACGTCCTGACTTTC. This sequence encodes CASTPGRISGANVLTF.